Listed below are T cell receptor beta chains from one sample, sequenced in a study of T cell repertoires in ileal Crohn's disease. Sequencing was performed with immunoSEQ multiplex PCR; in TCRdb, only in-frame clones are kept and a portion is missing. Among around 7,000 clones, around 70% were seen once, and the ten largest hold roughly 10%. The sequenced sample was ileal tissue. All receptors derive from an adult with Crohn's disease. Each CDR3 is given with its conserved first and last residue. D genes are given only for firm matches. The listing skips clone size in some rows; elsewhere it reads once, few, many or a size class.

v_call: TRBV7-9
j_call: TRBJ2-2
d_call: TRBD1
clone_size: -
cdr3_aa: CASRGGAGTGELFF
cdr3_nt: TGTGCCAGCAGAGGGGGCGCGGGCACCGGGGAGCTGTTTTTT

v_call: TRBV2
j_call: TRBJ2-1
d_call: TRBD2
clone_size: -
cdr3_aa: CASWDYYNEQFF
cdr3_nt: TGTGCCAGCTGGGACTACTACAATGAGCAGTTCTTC

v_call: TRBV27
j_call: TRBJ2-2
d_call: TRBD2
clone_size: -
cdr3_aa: CASSLYPPSGGYTGELFF
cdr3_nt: TGTGCCAGCAGTTTATACCCCCCTAGCGGGGGCTACACCGGGGAGCTGTTTTTT

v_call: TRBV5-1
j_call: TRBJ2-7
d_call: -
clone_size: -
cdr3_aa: CASSPQGRAYEQYF
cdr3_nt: TGCGCCAGCAGTCCTCAGGGAAGGGCCTACGAGCAGTACTTC

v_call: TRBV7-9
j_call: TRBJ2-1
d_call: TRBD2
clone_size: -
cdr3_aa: CASSLERGGQEQFF
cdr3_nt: TGTGCCAGCAGCTTAGAGCGGGGGGGGCAAGAGCAGTTCTTC

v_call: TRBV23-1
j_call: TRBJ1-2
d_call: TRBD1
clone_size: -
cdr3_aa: CASSQLSRDRVNRFLAGYTF
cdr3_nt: TGCGCCAGCAGTCAATTATCCAGGGACAGGGTCAATAGGTTTCTGGCTGGCTACACCTTC

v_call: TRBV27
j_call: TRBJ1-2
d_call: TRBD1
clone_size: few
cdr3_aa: CASSRQGADGYTF
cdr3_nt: TGTGCCAGCAGTCGACAGGGGGCGGATGGCTACACCTTC

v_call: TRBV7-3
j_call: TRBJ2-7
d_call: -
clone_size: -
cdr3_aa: CASSPQGSGPAYEQYF
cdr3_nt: TGTGCCAGCAGCCCCCAGGGTAGCGGCCCTGCCTACGAGCAGTACTTC

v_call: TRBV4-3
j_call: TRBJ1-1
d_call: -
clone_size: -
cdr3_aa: CASSQLPGEQNEAFF
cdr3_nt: TGCGCCAGCAGCCAATTACCCGGAGAACAAAATGAAGCTTTCTTT

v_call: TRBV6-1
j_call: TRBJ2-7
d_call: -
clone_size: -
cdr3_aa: CASSLPGTNRGEQYF
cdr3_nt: TGTGCCAGCAGTCTCCCCGGGACGAACCGGGGGGAGCAGTACTTC

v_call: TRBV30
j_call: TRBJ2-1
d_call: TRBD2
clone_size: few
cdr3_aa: CAWSSELAGTVYNEQFF
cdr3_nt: TGTGCCTGGAGTTCCGAATTAGCGGGAACCGTCTACAATGAGCAGTTCTTC

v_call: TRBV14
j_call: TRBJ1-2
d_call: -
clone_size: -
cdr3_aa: CASSRTGTYGYTF
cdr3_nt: TGTGCCAGCAGCCGAACAGGGACGTATGGCTACACCTTC

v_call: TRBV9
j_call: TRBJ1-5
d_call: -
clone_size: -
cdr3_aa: CASSPRQWVQPQHF
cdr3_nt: TGTGCCAGCAGCCCCCGACAGTGGGTTCAGCCCCAGCATTTT

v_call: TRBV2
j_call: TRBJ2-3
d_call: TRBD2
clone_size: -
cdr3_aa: CASSLAGTDTQYF
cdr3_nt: TGTGCCAGCAGTTTAGCGGGGACAGATACGCAGTATTTT

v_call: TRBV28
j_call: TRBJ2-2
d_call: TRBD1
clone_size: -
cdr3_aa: CASSPTGTGGSGELFF
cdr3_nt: TGTGCCAGCAGTCCTACCGGGACAGGGGGCTCCGGGGAGCTGTTTTTT

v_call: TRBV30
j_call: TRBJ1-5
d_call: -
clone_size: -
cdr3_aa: CAWSVRRGDQPQHF
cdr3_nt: TGTGCCTGGAGTGTGAGGAGGGGCGATCAGCCCCAGCATTTT

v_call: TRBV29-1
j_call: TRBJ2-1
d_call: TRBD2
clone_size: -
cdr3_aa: CSVEDRLPGGSRSLAGLSNEQFF
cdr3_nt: TGCAGCGTTGAAGATCGTCTGCCCGGTGGCAGCCGATCACTAGCGGGGCTGTCCAATGAGCAGTTCTTC

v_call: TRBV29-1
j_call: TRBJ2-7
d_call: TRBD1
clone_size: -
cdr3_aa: CSARQGSYEQYF
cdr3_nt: TGCAGCGCCCGACAGGGCTCCTACGAGCAGTACTTC

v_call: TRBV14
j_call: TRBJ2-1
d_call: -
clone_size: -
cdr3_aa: CASSPGSSYNEQFF
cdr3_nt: TGTGCCAGCAGCCCCGGTAGCTCCTACAATGAGCAGTTCTTC

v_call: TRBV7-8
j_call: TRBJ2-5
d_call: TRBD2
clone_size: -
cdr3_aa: CASSLGQRGVGETQYF
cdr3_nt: TGTGCCAGCAGCTTAGGCCAGCGGGGTGTTGGAGAGACCCAGTACTTC

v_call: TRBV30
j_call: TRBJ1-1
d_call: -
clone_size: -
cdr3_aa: CASGFTEAFF
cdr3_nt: TGTGCCTCAGGGTTCACTGAAGCTTTCTTT

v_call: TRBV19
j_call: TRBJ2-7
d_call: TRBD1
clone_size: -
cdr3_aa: CASSQRQGDVREQYF
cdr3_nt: TGTGCCAGTAGTCAACGACAGGGGGATGTTCGCGAGCAGTACTTC

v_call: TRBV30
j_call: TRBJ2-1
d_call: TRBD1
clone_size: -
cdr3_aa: CAWSAFGQGDPYNEQFF
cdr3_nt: TGTGCCTGGAGTGCCTTCGGACAGGGAGACCCTTACAATGAGCAGTTCTTC

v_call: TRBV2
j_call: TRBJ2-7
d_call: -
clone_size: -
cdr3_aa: CASSEVGYEQYF
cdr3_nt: TGTGCCAGCAGTGAGGTCGGCTACGAGCAGTACTTC

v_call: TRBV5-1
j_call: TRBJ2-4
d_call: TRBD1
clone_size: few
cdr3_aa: CASSGTGGWGNIQYF
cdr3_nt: TGCGCCAGCAGCGGAACAGGGGGCTGGGGAAACATTCAGTACTTC

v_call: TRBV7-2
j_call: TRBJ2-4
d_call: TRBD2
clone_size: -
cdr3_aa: CASSWDYVKNIQYF
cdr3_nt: TGTGCCAGCAGCTGGGACTACGTCAAAAACATTCAGTACTTC

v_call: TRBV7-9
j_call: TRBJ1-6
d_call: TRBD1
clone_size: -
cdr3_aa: CASRTTQGSGYNSPLHF
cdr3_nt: TGTGCCAGCAGAACAACACAGGGGTCTGGGTATAATTCACCCCTCCACTTT

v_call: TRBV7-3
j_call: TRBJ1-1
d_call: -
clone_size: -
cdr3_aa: CASSLTSGGTLNTEAFF
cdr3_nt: TGTGCCAGCAGCTTAACAAGCGGAGGGACGTTGAACACTGAAGCTTTCTTT

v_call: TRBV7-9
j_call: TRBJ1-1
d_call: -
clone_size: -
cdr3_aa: CASRGGVNTEAFF
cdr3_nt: TGTGCCAGCAGAGGGGGGGTGAACACTGAAGCTTTCTTT

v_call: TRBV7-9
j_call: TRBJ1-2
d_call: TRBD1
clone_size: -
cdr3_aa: CAMGQANNYGYTF
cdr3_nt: TGTGCCATGGGACAGGCAAATAACTATGGCTACACCTTC

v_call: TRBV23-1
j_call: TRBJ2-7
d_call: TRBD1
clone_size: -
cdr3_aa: CASRRTGSSYEQYF
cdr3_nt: TGCGCCAGCCGTCGGACAGGCAGCTCCTACGAGCAGTACTTC

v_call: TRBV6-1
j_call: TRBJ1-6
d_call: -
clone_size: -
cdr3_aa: CASREGFNSPLHF
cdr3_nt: TGTGCCAGCCGGGAGGGTTTTAATTCACCCCTCCACTTT

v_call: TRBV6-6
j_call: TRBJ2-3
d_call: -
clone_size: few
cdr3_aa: CASSYGGGGTDTQYF
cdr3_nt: TGTGCCAGCAGTTATGGAGGGGGGGGAACAGATACGCAGTATTTT

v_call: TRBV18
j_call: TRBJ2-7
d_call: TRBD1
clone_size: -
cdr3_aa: CASSPGQDSYEQYF
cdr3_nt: TGTGCCAGCTCACCGGGACAGGACTCCTACGAGCAGTACTTC

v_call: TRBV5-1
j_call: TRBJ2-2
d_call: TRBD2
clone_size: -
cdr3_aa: CASSAGTSAGELFF
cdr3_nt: TGCGCCAGCAGCGCCGGGACTAGCGCCGGGGAGCTGTTTTTT

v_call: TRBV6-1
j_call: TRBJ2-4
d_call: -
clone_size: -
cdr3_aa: CASSEAQGYLEYF
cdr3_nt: TGTGCCAGCAGTGAAGCCCAGGGGTACTTGGAGTACTTC

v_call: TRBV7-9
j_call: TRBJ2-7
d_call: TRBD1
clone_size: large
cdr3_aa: CASSNRDRGSYEQYF
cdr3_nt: TGTGCCAGCAGCAACCGGGACAGGGGCTCCTACGAGCAGTACTTC

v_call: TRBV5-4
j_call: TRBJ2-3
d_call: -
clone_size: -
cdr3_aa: CASSLAGPSTDTQYF
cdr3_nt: TGTGCCAGCAGCTTAGCAGGTCCTAGCACAGATACGCAGTATTTT

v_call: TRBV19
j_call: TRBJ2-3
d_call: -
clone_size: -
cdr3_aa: CASSFTVTDTQYF
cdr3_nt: TGTGCCAGTAGTTTCACAGTCACAGATACGCAGTATTTT

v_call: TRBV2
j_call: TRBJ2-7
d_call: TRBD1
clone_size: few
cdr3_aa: CASSELPAPGTGDYEQYF
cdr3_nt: TGTGCCAGCAGTGAACTCCCCGCCCCCGGGACAGGGGACTACGAGCAGTACTTC

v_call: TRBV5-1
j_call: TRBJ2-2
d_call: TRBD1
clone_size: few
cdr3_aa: CASSSDRAGELFF
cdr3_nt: TGCGCCAGCAGCTCGGACAGGGCCGGGGAGCTGTTTTTT

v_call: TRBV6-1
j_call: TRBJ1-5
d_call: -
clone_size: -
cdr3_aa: CASSEAGGRYQPQHF
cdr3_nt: TGTGCCAGCAGTGAAGCAGGAGGACGTTATCAGCCCCAGCATTTT

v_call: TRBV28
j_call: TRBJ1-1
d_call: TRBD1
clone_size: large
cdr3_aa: CASSPGQGTEAFF
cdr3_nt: TGTGCCAGCAGCCCGGGACAGGGCACTGAAGCTTTCTTT

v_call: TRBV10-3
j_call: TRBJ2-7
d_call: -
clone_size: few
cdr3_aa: CAIRQGNYEQYF
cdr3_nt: TGTGCCATCAGACAGGGAAACTACGAGCAGTACTTC

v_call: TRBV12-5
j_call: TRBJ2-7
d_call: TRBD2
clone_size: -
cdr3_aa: CASGLTSGGSYEQYF
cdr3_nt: TGTGCTAGTGGTTTGACTAGCGGGGGCTCCTACGAGCAGTACTTC

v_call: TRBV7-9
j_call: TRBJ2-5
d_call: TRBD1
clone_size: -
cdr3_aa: CASSTRTGSETQYF
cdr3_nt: TGTGCCAGCAGCACCCGGACAGGGTCTGAGACCCAGTACTTC

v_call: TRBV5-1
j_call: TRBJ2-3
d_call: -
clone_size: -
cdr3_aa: CASSLRGLSTDTQYF
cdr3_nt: TGCGCCAGCAGCCTCAGGGGTCTCTCGACAGATACGCAGTATTTT

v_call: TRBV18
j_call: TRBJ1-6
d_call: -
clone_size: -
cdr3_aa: CASSVGGRANSPLHF
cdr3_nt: TGTGCCAGCTCCGTAGGGGGACGTGCTAATTCACCCCTCCACTTT

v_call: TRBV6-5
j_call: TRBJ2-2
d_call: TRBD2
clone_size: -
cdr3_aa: CASSPAGTTTGELFF
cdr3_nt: TGTGCCAGCAGCCCAGCGGGGACGACCACCGGGGAGCTGTTTTTT

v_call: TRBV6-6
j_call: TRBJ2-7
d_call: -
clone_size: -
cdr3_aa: CASSYKGELAYEQYF
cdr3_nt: TGTGCCAGCAGTTATAAAGGAGAGCTGGCCTACGAGCAGTACTTC

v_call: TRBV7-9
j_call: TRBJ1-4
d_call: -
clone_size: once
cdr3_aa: CASSSGGHGANEKLFF
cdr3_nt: TGTGCCAGCAGCTCGGGGGGGCATGGGGCTAATGAAAAACTGTTTTTT

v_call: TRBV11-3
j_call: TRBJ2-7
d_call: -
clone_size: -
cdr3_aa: CASSPNRDFFYEQYF
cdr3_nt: TGTGCCAGCAGCCCGAACCGGGACTTCTTCTACGAGCAGTACTTC

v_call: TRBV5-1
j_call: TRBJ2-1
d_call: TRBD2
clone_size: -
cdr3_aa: CASSLGASGRRGYNEQFF
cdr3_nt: TGCGCCAGCAGCTTGGGGGCTAGCGGGAGAAGGGGGTACAATGAGCAGTTCTTC

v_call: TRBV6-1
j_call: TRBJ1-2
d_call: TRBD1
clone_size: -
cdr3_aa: CASSESIQGAGYGYTF
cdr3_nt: TGTGCCAGCAGTGAATCAATACAGGGGGCAGGCTATGGCTACACCTTC

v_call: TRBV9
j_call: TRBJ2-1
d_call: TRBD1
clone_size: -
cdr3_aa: CASSARDRAVGYNEQFF
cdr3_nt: TGTGCCAGCAGCGCCAGGGACAGGGCAGTCGGCTACAATGAGCAGTTCTTC

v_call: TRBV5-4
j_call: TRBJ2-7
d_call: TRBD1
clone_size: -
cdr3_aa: CASSLSGGYEQYF
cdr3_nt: TGTGCCAGCAGCTTATCAGGGGGCTACGAGCAGTACTTC

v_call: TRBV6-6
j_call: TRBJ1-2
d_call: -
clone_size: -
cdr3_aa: CASSQEPNYGYTF
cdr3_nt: TGTGCCAGCAGTCAAGAGCCTAACTATGGCTACACCTTC

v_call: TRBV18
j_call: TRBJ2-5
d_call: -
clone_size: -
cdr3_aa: CASSPPSEETQYF
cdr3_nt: TGTGCCAGCTCACCACCATCCGAAGAGACCCAGTACTTC

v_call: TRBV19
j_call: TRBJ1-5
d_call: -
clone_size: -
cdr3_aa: CASSIGGGWFQPQHF
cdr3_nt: TGTGCCAGTAGTATAGGTGGGGGCTGGTTTCAGCCCCAGCATTTT